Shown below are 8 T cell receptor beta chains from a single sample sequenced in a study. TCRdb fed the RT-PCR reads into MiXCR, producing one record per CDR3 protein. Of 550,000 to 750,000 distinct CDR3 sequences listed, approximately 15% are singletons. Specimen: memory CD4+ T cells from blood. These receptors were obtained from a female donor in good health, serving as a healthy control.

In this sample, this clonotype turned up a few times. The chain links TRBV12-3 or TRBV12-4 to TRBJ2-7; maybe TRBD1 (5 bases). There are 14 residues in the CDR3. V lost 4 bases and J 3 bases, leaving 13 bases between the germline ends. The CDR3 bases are TGTGCCAGCAGTTCAGAGACAGCCAACTACGAGCAGTACTTC. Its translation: CASSSETANYEQYF.

CDR3 in amino acids: CASSGQWRNYGYTF. CDR3 DNA: TGTGCCAGCAGTGGACAGTGGAGGAACTATGGCTACACCTTC. The chain is built from TRBV25-1 and TRBJ1-2; D may be TRBD1 (5 bases). The CDR3 covers 14 residues. V lost 4 bases, J lost 2 bases, and 11 bases lay in between. The germline CDR1 and CDR2 sequences are MGHDK and SYGVNS.

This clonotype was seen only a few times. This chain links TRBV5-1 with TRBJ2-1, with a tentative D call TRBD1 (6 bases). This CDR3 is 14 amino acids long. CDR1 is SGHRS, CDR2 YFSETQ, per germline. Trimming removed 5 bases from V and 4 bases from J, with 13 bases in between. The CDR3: CASRGQSIYNEQFF. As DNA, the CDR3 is TGCGCCAGCAGAGGACAGAGTATTTACAATGAGCAGTTCTTC.

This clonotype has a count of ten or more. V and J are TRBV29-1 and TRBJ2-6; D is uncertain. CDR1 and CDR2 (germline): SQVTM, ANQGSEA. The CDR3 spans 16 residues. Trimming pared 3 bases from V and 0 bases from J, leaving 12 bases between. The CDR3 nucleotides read TGCAGCGTTGAGGCCGGTCTTCTCTCTGGGGCCAACGTCCTGACTTTC. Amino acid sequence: CSVEAGLLSGANVLTF.

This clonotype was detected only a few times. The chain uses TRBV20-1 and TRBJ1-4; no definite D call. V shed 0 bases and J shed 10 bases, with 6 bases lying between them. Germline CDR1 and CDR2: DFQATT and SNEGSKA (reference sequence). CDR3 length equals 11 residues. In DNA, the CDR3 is TGCAGTGCTAGAGATCAGCGAAAACTGTTTTTT. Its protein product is CSARDQRKLFF.

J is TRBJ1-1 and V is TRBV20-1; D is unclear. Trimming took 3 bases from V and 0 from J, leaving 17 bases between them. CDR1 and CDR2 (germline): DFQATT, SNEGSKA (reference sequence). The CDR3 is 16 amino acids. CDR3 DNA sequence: TGCAGTGCTAGTACGTTTTACGGCCGTTTGAACACTGAAGCTTTCTTT. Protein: CSASTFYGRLNTEAFF.

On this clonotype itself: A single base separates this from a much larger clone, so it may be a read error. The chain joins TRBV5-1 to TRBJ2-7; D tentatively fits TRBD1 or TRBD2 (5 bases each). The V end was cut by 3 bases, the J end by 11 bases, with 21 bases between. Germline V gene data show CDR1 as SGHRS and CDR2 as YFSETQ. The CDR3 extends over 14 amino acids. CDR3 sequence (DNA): TGCGCCAGCAGCTCGGGGACCGCCTTACCTATAGAGTACTTC. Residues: CASSSGTALPIEYF. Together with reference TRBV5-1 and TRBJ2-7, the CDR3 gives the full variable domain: KAGVTQTPRYLIKTRGQQVTLSCSPISGHRSVSWYQQTPGQGLQFLFEYFSETQRNKGNFPGRFSGRQFSNSRSEMNVSTLELGDSALYLCASSSGTALPIEYFGPGTRLTVT.

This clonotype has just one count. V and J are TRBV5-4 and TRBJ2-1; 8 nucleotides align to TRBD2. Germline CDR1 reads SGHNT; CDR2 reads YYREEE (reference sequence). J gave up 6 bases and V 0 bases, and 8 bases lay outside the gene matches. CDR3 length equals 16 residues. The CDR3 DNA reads TGTGCCAGCAGCTTGGGAGTAGCGGGACCTCTCAATGAGCAGTTCTTC. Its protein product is CASSLGVAGPLNEQFF.